These T cell receptor beta chains were read from a single sample in a study of vaccination and CD4 T cells after COVID-19. No antigen is known for these receptors. TCRdb recomputed calls from the PCR reads with MiXCR, one row per CDR3 protein. The sample holds tens of thousands of distinct CDR3 sequences; 36% are singletons and the top ten take 3% to 4%. The specimen was CD4+ T cells from blood, cultured in vitro, collected about 7 months after SARS-CoV-2 vaccination. The receptors come from a human donor who had recovered from COVID-19. CDR3s include the opening cysteine and the closing phenylalanine or tryptophan. A D gene is named only where the DNA matches it firmly. Part of the rows lack a size; the others show once, few, many or a class for expanded clones.

J gene | CDR3 length | V gene | clone size | D gene | CDR3 protein
TRBJ2-1 | 15 | TRBV20-1 | NA | NA | CSASSGTFVNNEQFF
TRBJ2-5 | 15 | TRBV25-1 | few | NA | CASSDLGAGRETQYF
TRBJ1-5 | 16 | TRBV6-2/TRBV6-3 | NA | NA | CASSYGREGSNQPQHF
TRBJ2-5 | 15 | TRBV7-2 | few | NA | CASSLVRPTQETQYF
TRBJ2-1 | 15 | TRBV6-1 | few | NA | CASSELDSSYNEQFF
TRBJ1-5 | 15 | TRBV18 | NA | TRBD1 | CASSPGQGLDQPQHF
TRBJ1-3 | 15 | TRBV4-2 | once | NA | CASSTMGQGGNTIYF
TRBJ2-7 | 12 | TRBV28 | NA | NA | CASRRGGYEQYF
TRBJ2-7 | 12 | TRBV6-1 | few | NA | CASSFPTGEQYF
TRBJ1-3 | 15 | TRBV7-2 | NA | NA | CASSSLGIAGNTIYF
TRBJ2-1 | 15 | TRBV7-3 | medium-sized | TRBD2 | CASSPSGRRDNEQFF
TRBJ2-2 | 13 | TRBV6-2/TRBV6-3 | few | NA | CASTGPFDGELFF
TRBJ2-1 | 12 | TRBV2 | NA | NA | CASGTTYNEQFF
TRBJ2-7 | 13 | TRBV28 | few | TRBD1 | CASRGTGIYEQYF